This T cell receptor (beta chain) came from a study of early T cells in non-severe SARS-CoV-2 infection. The TCR library protocol was used to attach unique molecular identifiers. These identifiers were attached to individual cDNA molecules. TCRdb passed the 5' RACE reads through MiXCR, listing each CDR3 protein once. The sample records around 28,000 distinct CDR3 sequences, roughly 5.4% being singletons. Study-wide findings and caveats: The matching step, a VDJdb search, favored anti-spike CD8 responses and missed private and CD4 specificities.

The table lists this clonotype with many counts. What it binds is not known. CDR3 size: 15 residues. V was clipped by 0 bases and J by 6 bases, with 12 bases between them. Germline V gives CDR1 SGHNT, CDR2 YYREEE (reference sequence). The source of this sequence is an adult who was a healthcare worker with PCR-confirmed SARS-CoV-2 infection or an uninfected control (not recorded which). The chain employs TRBV5-4 and TRBJ1-4, with D unresolved. Sequencing was carried out using whole blood. The CDR3 protein is CASSLGPWGDEKLFF. In nucleotides, the CDR3 is TGTGCCAGCAGCTTGGGCCCCTGGGGAGATGAAAAACTGTTTTTT.